This TCR beta chain comes out of a study of CD8+ T cells in alopecia areata. V was pared by 8 bases and J by 6 bases, with 19 bases between. Germline CDR1 is MNHEY and CDR2 is SMNVEV (reference sequence). This CDR3 has 15 amino acids. With regard to this clone: No antigen is known for it.

Treatment of the sample: oral pan-JAK inhibitor, 5-10 mg twice daily. Both CD4+ and CD8+ T cells were separated by sorting PBMCs. RNA was isolated and reverse transcribed to cDNA, the sequencing template. TCRdb's table, derived via immunoSEQ multiplex PCR, lists solely in-frame clones and lacks some. The profile shows approximately 180,000 clones, 64% of them singletons. General study findings and limits: The study also sequences resident alphabeta T cells of normal skin in scalp samples.

This material consisted of CD4+ T cells sorted from blood, taken at week 49, from a patient treated with tofacitinib. The TCR originated in a human donor with alopecia areata. The chain couples TRBV27 to TRBJ2-2; D could derive from TRBD1 or TRBD2 (5 bases each). Here the CDR3 reads CASSRFGAGAGELFF. In DNA, the CDR3 is TGTGCCAGCTCCCGGTTCGGGGCTGGGGCCGGGGAGCTGTTTTTT.